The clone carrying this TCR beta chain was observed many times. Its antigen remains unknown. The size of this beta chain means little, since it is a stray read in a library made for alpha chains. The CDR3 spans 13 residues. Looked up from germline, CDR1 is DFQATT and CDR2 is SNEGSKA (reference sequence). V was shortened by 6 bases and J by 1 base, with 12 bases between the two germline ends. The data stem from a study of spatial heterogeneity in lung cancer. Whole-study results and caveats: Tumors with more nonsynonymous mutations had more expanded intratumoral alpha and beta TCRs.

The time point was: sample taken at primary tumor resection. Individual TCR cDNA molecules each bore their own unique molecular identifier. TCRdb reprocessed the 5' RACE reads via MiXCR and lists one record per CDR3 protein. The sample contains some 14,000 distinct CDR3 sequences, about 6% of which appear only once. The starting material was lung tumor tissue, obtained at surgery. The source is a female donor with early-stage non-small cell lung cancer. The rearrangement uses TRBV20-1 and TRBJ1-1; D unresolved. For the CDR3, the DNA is TGCAGTGCGAGTGTACACCAGAACACTGAAGCTTTCTTT. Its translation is CSASVHQNTEAFF.